This TCR beta chain appears in the sequencing data of a study of cytomegalovirus exposure and HLA in healthy donors. General study findings and limits: Most TCR sequences were seen very rarely across donors, but some public TCRs occurred in many. In vitro experiments confirmed that three CMV-associated chains were specific for CMV antigens. CMV serostatus was the only recorded immune exposure for donors.

The CDR3 consists of 14 residues. Deletions cut 3 bases from V and 2 bases from J, with 9 bases between. CDR1 is SNHLY, CDR2 FYNNEI, per germline. With regard to this clone: The target antigen is unknown.

Primers for the PCR totalled 60 Vbeta and 13 Jbeta. Produced via immunoSEQ multiplex PCR; TCRdb's table is partial and in-frame only. Here the sample spans some 120,000 clones, less than 85% being singletons. The V call is TRBV2, the J call TRBJ2-3, with TRBD2 as a possible D gene (6 bases). The receptor was derived from a middle-aged woman in good health and CMV-seronegative. The sample was PBMCs. Here the CDR3 DNA reads TGTGCCAGCAGTGACAGGACTATCACAGATACGCAGTATTTT. Protein: CASSDRTITDTQYF.